This entry lists 8 T cell receptor beta chains sequenced from one sample in a study of blood T cell repertoires in COVID-19. The table came from immunoSEQ multiplex PCR; TCRdb's copy has only in-frame clones and leaves some out. Of some 130,000 clones in the sample, about 76% were seen once. Sequenced: peripheral blood. The source is a woman aged 55-70 years with active or convalescent COVID-19.

This clone showed up just once. The chain links TRBV5-1 to TRBJ2-3, with D uncertain. V gave up 2 bases and J gave up 1 base, with 5 bases separating them. Looked up from germline, CDR1 is SGHRS and CDR2 is YFSETQ. The CDR3 sequence is 13 residues long. The CDR3, as DNA: TGCGCCAGCAGCTTAACAGGCACAGATACGCAGTATTTT. This codes for CASSLTGTDTQYF.

V and J are TRBV27 and TRBJ2-7, with 7 nucleotides matching TRBD1. The germline CDR1 and CDR2 sequences are MNHEY and SMNVEV (reference sequence). CDR3 size: 14 residues. J lost 1 base, V lost 3 bases, and 3 bases had no gene match. CDR3 residues: CASSFGTASYEQYF. The CDR3 bases are TGTGCCAGCAGTTTCGGGACAGCTTCCTACGAGCAGTACTTC.

The genes are TRBV7-9 and TRBJ2-7; D possibly corresponds to TRBD1 (6 bases). V was clipped by 4 bases and J by 1 base, with 14 bases between them. The CDR3 has 15 residues. The germline V gene has CDR1 SEHNR and CDR2 FQNEAQ (reference sequence). The CDR3 DNA reads TGTGCCAGCAGCTCCGACTGGACAGAATCCTACGAGCAGTACTTC. Translated, it gives CASSSDWTESYEQYF.

This chain joins TRBV25-1 and TRBJ1-1; the D is unclear. Germline V gene data show CDR1 as MGHDK and CDR2 as SYGVNS. The CDR3 contains 13 residues. The ends were cut back, 1 base at V and 0 bases at J, with 3 bases in the middle. As DNA, the CDR3 is TGTGCCAGCAGTGAATTTATGAACACTGAAGCTTTCTTT. It translates to CASSEFMNTEAFF.

DNA for the CDR3: TGTGCCAGCAGCTTAGGGAGGAAGAGTGGTTCACCCCTCCACTTT. This translates into CASSLGRKSGSPLHF. The chain joins TRBV7-6 to TRBJ1-6; unclear D gene. V was shortened by 1 base and J by 9 bases, with 13 bases between the two germline ends. The CDR3 has 15 amino acids. Germline V gene lookup returns CDR1 SGHVS and CDR2 FNYEAQ.

This clone was counted once. The chain recombines TRBV10-3 with TRBJ1-6; 7 positions agree with TRBD1. Germline V lookup: CDR1 ENHRY, CDR2 SYGVKD. V shed 1 base and J 5 bases; nucleotides not matched to a gene: 5. CDR3 length equals 16 residues. CDR3 nucleotide sequence: TGTGCCATCAGTGAGTTCGACAGGGTAAATAATTCACCCCTCCACTTT. Its translation: CAISEFDRVNNSPLHF.

This CDR3 reads CASSDSGLAANTGELFF. The DNA for the CDR3 is TGTGCCAGCAGTGATTCCGGACTAGCGGCGAACACCGGGGAGCTGTTTTTT. V usage is TRBV6-1 and J usage is TRBJ2-2; 10 bases align to TRBD2. Germline CDR1 reads MNHNS; CDR2 reads SASEGT. The CDR3 length is 17 residues. The J segment lost 0 bases and the V segment lost 3 bases, leaving 4 bases of the junction unmatched.

The gene calls are TRBV6-5 and TRBJ2-2; a weak D match, TRBD2 (5 bases). The CDR3 sequence is 13 residues long. The germline V and J ends were trimmed by 7 bases and 6 bases, with 12 bases remaining between them. Germline values: CDR1 MNHEY, CDR2 SVGAGI. The chain's CDR3 is CASNLSGAGELFF. The CDR3 coding sequence is TGTGCCAGCAATTTATCCGGGGCCGGGGAGCTGTTTTTT.